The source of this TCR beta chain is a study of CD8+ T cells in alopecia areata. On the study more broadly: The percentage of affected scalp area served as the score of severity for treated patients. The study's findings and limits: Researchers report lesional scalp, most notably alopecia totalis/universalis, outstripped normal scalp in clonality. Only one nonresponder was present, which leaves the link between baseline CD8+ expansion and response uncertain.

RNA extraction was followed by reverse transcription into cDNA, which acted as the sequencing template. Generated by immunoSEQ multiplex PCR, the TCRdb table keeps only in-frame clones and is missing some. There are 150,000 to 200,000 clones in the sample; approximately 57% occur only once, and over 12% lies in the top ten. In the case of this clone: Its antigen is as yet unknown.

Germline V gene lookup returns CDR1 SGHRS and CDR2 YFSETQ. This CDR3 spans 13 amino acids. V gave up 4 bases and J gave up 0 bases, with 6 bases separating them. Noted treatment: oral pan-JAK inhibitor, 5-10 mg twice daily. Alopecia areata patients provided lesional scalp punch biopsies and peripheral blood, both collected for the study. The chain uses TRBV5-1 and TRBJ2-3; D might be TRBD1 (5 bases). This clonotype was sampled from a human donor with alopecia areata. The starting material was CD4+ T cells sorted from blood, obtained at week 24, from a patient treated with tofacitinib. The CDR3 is CASSDRSTDTQYF. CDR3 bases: TGCGCCAGCAGCGACAGAAGCACAGATACGCAGTATTTT.